This paragraph covers one T cell receptor beta chain sequence. The antigen remains undetermined. As handled by the study authors: Junction-only immunoSEQ sequences carried no quality scores, so filtering differed. Clones were read by immunoSEQ multiplex PCR, and TCRdb kept only the in-frame ones, dropping some. Clonal size and the V and J genes are those of that table, whereas D and trimming came from the DNA. The sample has 1.5 million to 2.5 million clones, about 95% seen once. V was shortened by 1 base and J by 2 bases, with 5 bases between the two germline ends. Per the germline V gene, CDR1 is MGHRA and CDR2 is YSYEKL. The CDR3 covers 13 residues. This entry is derived from a study of shared clonotypes between healthy human individuals. Study observations and caveats: Memory subsets generally showed smaller estimated richness than naive subsets did. Exclusively blood specimens were collected; tissue repertoires likely differ. Despite large depth, rarefaction showed incomplete sorted-subset sequencing.

Positive CCR7 selection of CD45RO-negative cells yielded the naive CD8 cells, and terminally differentiated effector memory CD45RA+ cells were excluded. Material: naive CD8+ T cells sorted from blood. This TCR was recovered from a man aged 18 to 30 in good health. The chain uses TRBV4-1 and TRBJ2-5, with unresolved D. The CDR3: CASSQGPQETQYF. In DNA form, the CDR3 reads TGCGCCAGCAGCCAAGGACCTCAAGAGACCCAGTACTTC.